The 18 T cell receptor beta chains given below trace back to one sample, sequenced in a study of early T cells in non-severe SARS-CoV-2 infection. Via MiXCR, TCRdb re-called the 5' RACE reads, giving one row per CDR3 protein. The table lists about 28,000 distinct CDR3 sequences, roughly 4.5% of them singletons. This specimen was whole blood, taken at baseline. The source is an adult who was a healthcare worker with PCR-confirmed SARS-CoV-2 infection or an uninfected control (not recorded which).

The chain has TRBV29-1 and TRBJ2-7; D remains unclear. V lost 4 bases, J lost 6 bases, and 13 bases lay in between. Germline CDR1 SQVTM, CDR2 ANQGSEA. The CDR3 loop spans 12 amino acids. CDR3 protein: CSVGIVGIEQYF. In DNA form, the CDR3 reads TGCAGCGTTGGGATAGTGGGGATCGAGCAGTACTTC.

Points on this clonotype: A single base separates this from a much larger clone, so it may be a read error. The rearrangement links TRBV7-2 to TRBJ2-3; the D is unclear. Looked up from germline, CDR1 is SGHTA and CDR2 is FQGNSA. This CDR3 region has 11 residues. Written as DNA, the CDR3 is TGTGCCTGCAGTTCCTTAGATACGCAGTATTTT. Protein: CACSSLDTQYF.

This clonotype was counted ten times or more. The gene calls are TRBV5-4 and TRBJ1-6; possibly TRBD1 for D (5 bases). V lost 4 bases and J 13 bases, leaving 21 bases between the germline ends. The CDR3 contains 15 residues. CDR1 is SGHNT and CDR2 is YYREEE in the germline V gene (reference sequence). The DNA of the CDR3 is TGTGCCAGCAGCGCAACCACGGGGCCCCTTATTCCCCTCCACTTT. It codes for CASSATTGPLIPLHF.

This clonotype was seen repeatedly, ten times or more. The chain couples TRBV7-9 to TRBJ1-5, with 10 bases aligning to TRBD1. CDR3 length: 17 amino acids. Trimming at V came to 5 bases and at J to 11 bases, leaving 18 bases not matched to a gene. Germline CDR1 and CDR2: SEHNR and FQNEAQ (reference sequence). CDR3 amino acids: CASSIIAGTGVDGTQHF. The CDR3 coding sequence is TGTGCCAGCAGCATAATCGCGGGGACAGGGGTCGACGGGACCCAGCATTTT.

In this sample, this clonotype turned up many times. V is TRBV6-5 and J is TRBJ2-7; D might be TRBD1 (7 bases). This CDR3 has 15 amino acids. The germline CDR1 and CDR2 sequences are MNHEY and SVGAGI. Trimming left V 2 bases short and J 4 bases short, with 15 bases between. The CDR3 loop is CASSYPARGRYEQYF. The CDR3 nucleotides are TGTGCCAGCAGTTACCCGGCCAGGGGGAGGTACGAGCAGTACTTC.

This clonotype was observed a few times. V and J are TRBV4-1 and TRBJ2-7; D remains ambiguous. With 0 bases removed from V and 4 bases from J, the gap between germline ends came to 13 bases. The CDR3 totals 15 residues. The V gene's germline CDR1 is MGHRA and CDR2 YSYEKL. CDR3 region: CASSQEVTANYEQYF. CDR3 nucleotide sequence: TGCGCCAGCAGCCAAGAGGTGACGGCCAATTACGAGCAGTACTTC.

This clonotype occurred many times. The chain links TRBV5-4 to TRBJ2-3, with 9 bases that match TRBD2. The V gene end was trimmed by 4 bases and the J gene end by 7 bases; junction bases not matched to a gene: 13. CDR1 is SGHNT and CDR2 is YYREEE in the germline V gene (reference sequence). This CDR3 is built from 16 residues. The CDR3 region has the DNA TGTGCCAGCAGCACCAAGACTAGCGGCACTCATAATACGCAGTATTTT. This sequence encodes CASSTKTSGTHNTQYF. The full variable domain, rest sourced from reference TRBV5-4 and TRBJ2-3, is ETGVTQSPTHLIKTRGQQVTLRCSSQSGHNTVSWYQQALGQGPQFIFQYYREEENGRGNFPPRFSGLQFPNYSSELNVNALELDDSALYLCASSTKTSGTHNTQYFGPGTRLTVL.

This clonotype was detected only a few times. This sequence joins TRBV18 and TRBJ2-7; 10 bases map to TRBD1. V was pared by 2 bases and J by 3 bases, with 1 base of the junction left unmatched. Germline V gene lookup returns CDR1 KGHSH and CDR2 LQKENI. The CDR3 has 14 residues. The CDR3 region has the DNA TGTGCCAGCTCACCAGGGACAGGGGACTACGAGCAGTACTTC. Residues: CASSPGTGDYEQYF.

V is TRBV28 and J is TRBJ1-6, with D uncertain. V gave up 5 bases and J gave up 10 bases, with 9 bases separating them. The germline gives CDR1 MDHEN, CDR2 SYDVKM. The CDR3 extends over 12 amino acids. The CDR3 DNA reads TGTGCCAGCAGTGTATTAGGCTCACCCCTCCACTTT. Residues: CASSVLGSPLHF.

By share, this clonotype ranks as medium-sized. The gene calls are TRBV10-1 and TRBJ2-3, with D perhaps assigned TRBD1 or TRBD2 (5 bases each). The germline V gene has CDR1 WNHNN and CDR2 SYGVQD (reference sequence). The CDR3 loop spans 12 amino acids. V gave up 10 bases and J gave up 6 bases, with 14 bases separating them. Here the CDR3 reads CATTGPSDTQYF. The CDR3, as DNA: TGCGCCACCACGGGGCCTAGTGATACGCAGTATTTT.

At least ten counts were recorded for this clonotype. This chain uses TRBV28 with TRBJ1-5, with TRBD1 matching over 10 bases. Germline V CDR1 and CDR2: MDHEN, SYDVKM. The junction had 6 bases not matched to a gene; V was cut back by 1 base and J by 3 bases. The CDR3 totals 17 residues. CDR3: CASSLFRTGGPNQPQHF. Here the CDR3 DNA reads TGTGCCAGCAGTTTATTCCGGACAGGGGGGCCCAATCAGCCCCAGCATTTT.

This clonotype was detected many times. Because the CDR3 is missing its conserved closing phenylalanine or tryptophan, this is likely a read error. The DNA is left out, because the CDR3 cannot be placed on it with certainty; the CDR3 is given as TCRdb lists it. This chain's CDR3 is CASSQGVLDPPRQI. This chain links TRBV3-1 with TRBJ2-5; the DNA was not compared with TRBD2, the D call given in the table. Germline assignment: CDR1 LGHDT and CDR2 YNNKEL (reference sequence). The CDR3 comprises 14 residues, both ends counted.

The chain employs TRBV7-3 and TRBJ2-1; perhaps D is TRBD1 or TRBD2 (5 bases each). The germline gives CDR1 SGHTA, CDR2 FQGTGA. The ends were cut back, 3 bases at V and 5 bases at J, with 8 bases in the middle. This CDR3 spans 13 amino acids. The CDR3 here is CASSLGPHNEQFF. The CDR3 coding sequence is TGTGCCAGCAGCTTGGGACCCCACAATGAGCAGTTCTTC.

This clonotype was counted between two and nine times. The chain has TRBV5-1 and TRBJ2-7, with no clear D. V lost 0 bases and J 6 bases, leaving 4 bases between the germline ends. CDR3 length: 11 residues. The V gene's germline CDR1 is SGHRS and CDR2 YFSETQ. In DNA form, the CDR3 reads TGCGCCAGCAGCTTGGGGGGCGAGCAGTACTTC. Its translation: CASSLGGEQYF.

This clonotype was picked up many times. CDR3 in amino acids: CASSNMDRKDSIQYF. The CDR3 DNA is TGTGCCAGCAGTAATATGGACAGAAAGGACAGCATTCAGTACTTC. This chain uses TRBV6-1 with TRBJ2-4, with D tentatively TRBD1 (6 bases). Between the trimmed V and J ends, which lost 5 bases and 9 bases, there was a span of 20 bases. From germline, CDR1 is MNHNS and CDR2 SASEGT. CDR3 size: 15 residues.

At least ten counts were recorded for this clonotype. The rearrangement uses TRBV10-3 and TRBJ1-2; D is possibly TRBD1 (6 bases). The CDR3 consists of 13 residues. Looked up from germline, CDR1 is ENHRY and CDR2 is SYGVKD. V was clipped by 2 bases and J by 6 bases, with 10 bases between them. CDR3 bases: TGTGCCATCAGTGAGGTACAGGGTAATGGCTACACCTTC. Translation: CAISEVQGNGYTF.

This clonotype came up many times. This rearrangement joins TRBV19 to TRBJ2-7, with D unresolved. V was pared by 1 base and J by 3 bases, with 10 bases between. Germline V lookup: CDR1 LNHDA, CDR2 SQIVND (reference sequence). This CDR3 spans 14 amino acids. The CDR3 coding sequence is TGTGCCAGTAGTATAGGTGACGGGTACTACGAGCAGTACTTC. Translating gives CASSIGDGYYEQYF.

The V gene is TRBV15, the J gene TRBJ2-2, with no clear D. CDR1 is LNHNV and CDR2 is YYDKDF in the germline V gene (reference sequence). V was trimmed by 1 base and J by 6 bases, leaving 6 bases between them. The CDR3 is made up of 13 amino acids. The CDR3 nucleotides read TGTGCCACCAGCAGAGGGGAATCCGGGGAGCTGTTTTTT. Encoded protein: CATSRGESGELFF.